This entry lists 6 T cell receptor beta chains sequenced from one sample in a study of control samples from healthy donors and cancer patients. Here immunoSEQ multiplex PCR was the method, and the copy in TCRdb shows in-frame clones only, minus some. The table shows about 85,000 clones, with roughly nine tenths occurring only once. The source material was blood. The source is a woman aged 55-69 years in good health.

The chain employs TRBV6-5 and TRBJ1-2, with 10 bases that match TRBD1. The CDR3 consists of 14 residues. Unmatched junction bases numbered 3, after V lost 2 bases and J lost 6 bases. Germline loops: CDR1 MNHEY, CDR2 SVGAGI. The CDR3 DNA reads as TGTGCCAGCAGTTACGAAGGGACAGGGGATGGCTACACCTTC. It translates to CASSYEGTGDGYTF.

The chain uses TRBV5-1 and TRBJ2-5; 8 positions match TRBD1. The J segment lost 5 bases and the V segment lost 4 bases, leaving 7 bases of the junction unmatched. Germline CDR1 SGHRS, CDR2 YFSETQ. This CDR3 has 14 amino acids. The CDR3: CASSPQGAGETQYF. Written as DNA, the CDR3 is TGCGCCAGCAGCCCGCAGGGGGCAGGGGAGACCCAGTACTTC.

CDR3 loop: CAWRGTGGGQPQHF. CDR3 DNA: TGTGCCTGGAGGGGGACAGGGGGCGGACAGCCCCAGCATTTT. This chain uses TRBV30 with TRBJ1-5; 12 nucleotides align to TRBD1. Trimming took 3 bases from V and 7 from J; bases not matched to a gene: 4. This CDR3 region has 14 residues. CDR1 GTSNPN and CDR2 SVGIG come from the germline V gene (reference sequence).

This sequence joins TRBV4-2 and TRBJ2-3, with 7 bases lining up with TRBD2. CDR1 and CDR2 from the germline V gene are LGHNA and YNFKEQ. The V gene end was trimmed by 1 base and the J gene end by 2 bases; junction bases not matched to a gene: 15. CDR3 length: 19 residues. The CDR3 loop reads CASSQGGGLSGEYTDTQYF. In DNA, the CDR3 is TGTGCCAGCAGCCAAGGGGGGGGACTATCCGGGGAGTACACAGATACGCAGTATTTT.

In nucleotides, the CDR3 is TGTGCCAGCAGTGAAGCTCACAGGGGAGGGGGGAATCAGCCCCAGCATTTT. It specifies CASSEAHRGGGNQPQHF. The chain has TRBV2 and TRBJ1-5; 7 nucleotides align to TRBD1. The CDR3 covers 17 residues. Germline loops: CDR1 SNHLY, CDR2 FYNNEI. The ends lost 0 bases at V and 4 bases at J; junction bases unmatched: 9.

The chain joins TRBV27 to TRBJ2-2; D unresolved. The V and J ends lost 3 bases and 1 base respectively, with 12 bases between them. CDR3 length: 16 amino acids. Germline V gene sequence: CDR1 MNHEY, CDR2 SMNVEV (reference sequence). CDR3 amino acids: CASSFRRLLNTGELFF. The CDR3 coding sequence is TGTGCCAGCAGTTTTCGCAGGCTCCTGAACACCGGGGAGCTGTTTTTT.